These 18 T cell receptor beta chains originate from one sample sequenced in a study of blood T cell repertoires in COVID-19. Assay used: immunoSEQ multiplex PCR; TCRdb lists only in-frame clones, some missing. The data contain about 480,000 clones, roughly 89% of them singletons. The specimen sequenced was peripheral blood. The receptors shown here come from a man younger than 35 with COVID-19, enrolled during active disease.

The rearrangement links TRBV5-6 to TRBJ1-5, with D uncertain. The V gene's germline CDR1 is SGHDT and CDR2 YYEEEE. The CDR3 length is 15 residues. V gave up 2 bases and J gave up 0 bases, with 9 bases separating them. CDR3 DNA sequence: TGTGCCAGCAGCTTATCCCGCTATAGCAATCAGCCCCAGCATTTT. Amino acid sequence: CASSLSRYSNQPQHF. Full variable domain (rest looked up from reference TRBV5-6 and TRBJ1-5): DAGVTQSPTHLIKTRGQQVTLRCSPKSGHDTVSWYQQALGQGPQFIFQYYEEEERQRGNFPDRFSGHQFPNYSSELNVNALLLGDSALYLCASSLSRYSNQPQHFGDGTRLSIL.

V and J are TRBV2 and TRBJ2-5, with 11 bases aligning to TRBD1. Per the germline V gene, CDR1 is SNHLY and CDR2 is FYNNEI. V gave up 6 bases and J gave up 5 bases; unmatched junction bases: 8. This CDR3 is built from 15 residues. CDR3 coding DNA: TGTGCCAGCAGGGACAGGGGGCTTGGTAGGGAGACCCAGTACTTC. This gives the protein CASRDRGLGRETQYF.

In regard to this clone: The sample holds other DNA sequences that translate to the same CDR3. This chain links TRBV5-1 with TRBJ2-5; 12 bases match TRBD2. The CDR3 spans 14 residues. Trimming removed 4 bases from V and 4 bases from J; junction bases left unmatched: 2. Germline-derived CDR1 and CDR2 are SGHRS and YFSETQ. The CDR3 region has the DNA TGCGCCAGCAGCCTAGCGGGAGGGAGAGAGACCCAGTACTTC. Translated, it gives CASSLAGGRETQYF.

The genes are TRBV5-1 and TRBJ2-1; TRBD2 agrees at 7 bases. The CDR3 is 16 amino acids. Germline CDR1 SGHRS, CDR2 YFSETQ. V trimming: 4 bases; J trimming: 0 bases; junction bases outside the gene matches: 7. The CDR3 sequence is CASSRMSGASYNEQFF. CDR3 sequence (DNA): TGCGCCAGCAGCCGGATGAGCGGGGCCTCCTACAATGAGCAGTTCTTC.

This chain connects TRBV25-1 to TRBJ1-2, with D possibly matching TRBD1 (5 bases). The CDR3 length is 15 residues. Germline V CDR1 and CDR2: MGHDK, SYGVNS. Trimming left V 1 base short and J 1 base short, with 10 bases between. This CDR3 is CASSESVRDNYGYTF. For the CDR3, the DNA is TGTGCCAGCAGTGAATCGGTCAGGGATAACTATGGCTACACCTTC.

This clone showed up just once. The J gene is TRBJ2-7, the V gene TRBV6-5, with 10 bases that match TRBD1. The V gene end was trimmed by 2 bases and the J gene end by 3 bases; junction bases not matched to a gene: 4. Per the germline V gene, CDR1 is MNHEY and CDR2 is SVGAGI. This CDR3 comprises 15 residues. As DNA, the CDR3 is TGTGCCAGCAGTTACGGGGGGACAGGGGTCTACGAGCAGTACTTC. This sequence encodes CASSYGGTGVYEQYF.

This clone turned up a few times. The chain joins TRBV27 to TRBJ2-7; D might be TRBD2 (6 bases). The CDR3 runs 16 residues. CDR1 MNHEY and CDR2 SMNVEV come from the germline V gene (reference sequence). Trimming stripped 8 bases from V and 4 bases from J, with 24 bases between. As DNA, the CDR3 is TGTGCCAGCGGCGGGGTAAAGGACTGGCAAGGGTACGAGCAGTACTTC. This codes for CASGGVKDWQGYEQYF.

The chain joins TRBV5-6 to TRBJ2-7; perhaps TRBD2 as D (5 bases). The germline V gene has CDR1 SGHDT and CDR2 YYEEEE. V was shortened by 1 base and J by 6 bases, with 11 bases between the two germline ends. CDR3 length: 13 amino acids. The CDR3 region has the DNA TGTGCCAGCAGCTTGAGCGGTCGCGGCGAGCAGTACTTC. It specifies CASSLSGRGEQYF.

The rearrangement joins TRBV15 to TRBJ1-2; 8 nucleotides line up with TRBD1. V shed 4 bases and J 3 bases; nucleotides not matched to a gene: 4. The CDR3 covers 14 residues. The germline gives CDR1 LNHNV, CDR2 YYDKDF (reference sequence). The CDR3 DNA is TGTGCCACCAGCACTCGACAGGGGTACTATGGCTACACCTTC. This translates into CATSTRQGYYGYTF.

CDR3 nucleotides: TGTGCCAGCAGAAGGACTAGCGGCACCTACGAGCAGTACTTC. The encoded protein is CASRRTSGTYEQYF. The gene calls are TRBV6-5 and TRBJ2-7, with TRBD2 identical over 10 bases. Germline trimming cut 6 bases from V and 2 bases from J; bases unmatched to any gene: 4. Germline V lookup: CDR1 MNHEY, CDR2 SVGAGI. This CDR3 is 14 amino acids long.

The chain has TRBV7-9 and TRBJ1-5; D is ambiguous. CDR3 length equals 12 residues. Per the germline V gene, CDR1 is SEHNR and CDR2 is FQNEAQ (reference sequence). Trimming pared 1 base from V and 6 bases from J, leaving 4 bases between. CDR3 sequence reads: CASSLGRQPQHF. The CDR3 region has the DNA TGTGCCAGCAGCTTAGGTCGTCAGCCCCAGCATTTT.

The V and J genes are TRBV4-1 and TRBJ2-2; TRBD1 agrees at 8 bases. This CDR3 is 16 amino acids long. CDR1 and CDR2 from the germline V gene are MGHRA and YSYEKL. V gave up 4 bases and J gave up 3 bases; unmatched junction bases: 7. DNA for the CDR3: TGCGCCAGCAGCCGAGGACAGGGTCGGTACACCGGGGAGCTGTTTTTT. It yields the protein CASSRGQGRYTGELFF.

J is TRBJ2-1 and V is TRBV5-5; tentative D call: TRBD2 (7 bases). CDR1 and CDR2 (germline): SGHKS, YYEKEE (reference sequence). This CDR3 has 15 residues. V lost 2 bases to trimming and J lost 4 bases, with 13 bases between them. The CDR3 nucleotides are TGTGCCAGCAGCTTTTTAGGGGGGGCTTACAATGAGCAGTTCTTC. Amino acids: CASSFLGGAYNEQFF.

The chain recombines TRBV6-2 or TRBV6-3 with TRBJ2-7; 7 nucleotides line up with TRBD1. The CDR3 loop spans 15 amino acids. Germline assignment: CDR1 MNHEY and CDR2 SVGEGT. After removal of 4 bases from V and 2 bases from J, the junction contained 8 bases not matched to a gene. Written as DNA, the CDR3 is TGTGCCAGCAGTTCGGCCGGGACAGTGACCTACGAGCAGTACTTC. As protein: CASSSAGTVTYEQYF.

V is TRBV2 and J is TRBJ2-3; TRBD2 matches at 9 bases. With V trimmed by 4 bases and J by 6 bases, 8 bases remained unmatched. CDR3 length equals 15 residues. Germline V gene lookup returns CDR1 SNHLY and CDR2 FYNNEI. The CDR3, as DNA: TGTGCCAGCAGTGGGGGCGGGAGGGCCCGGGATACGCAGTATTTT. Translated, it gives CASSGGGRARDTQYF.

V usage is TRBV25-1 and J usage is TRBJ2-3; 7 bases align to TRBD1. The CDR3 totals 15 residues. V shed 7 bases and J 4 bases; nucleotides not matched to a gene: 11. CDR1 and CDR2 from the germline V gene are MGHDK and SYGVNS. The CDR3 nucleotides are TGTGCCAGCACCCGACAGGGCCTGATTGCAGATACGCAGTATTTT. This sequence encodes CASTRQGLIADTQYF.

This clone occurred a few times. In nucleotides, the CDR3 is TGTGCCAGCAAAGGGCTAGCGGGAGGGACCTACGAGCAGTACTTC. Protein product: CASKGLAGGTYEQYF. The chain couples TRBV6-5 to TRBJ2-7; 12 nucleotides agree with TRBD2. J gave up 2 bases and V 7 bases, and 6 bases lay outside the gene matches. The CDR3 loop spans 15 amino acids. CDR1 is MNHEY and CDR2 is SVGAGI in the germline V gene.

The V and J genes are TRBV28 and TRBJ1-2; D gene uncertain. The CDR3 consists of 18 residues. Trimming removed 0 bases at V and 7 bases at J, with 24 bases between. CDR1 and CDR2 (germline): MDHEN, SYDVKM. The CDR3 DNA reads TGTGCCAGCAGTTTATGGGGCGAGATGGGAGTGGGGAGGAGTGGCTACACCTTC. It translates to CASSLWGEMGVGRSGYTF.